This TCR beta chain comes out of a study of blood T cell repertoires in COVID-19. Only in-frame clones appear in the TCRdb table, and some are missing; sequencing was by immunoSEQ multiplex PCR. The repertoire consists of some 200,000 clones, with about 85% occurring once and the leading ten covering 20% to 25%. There are 12 residues in the CDR3. Between the trimmed V and J ends, which lost 8 bases and 5 bases, there was a span of 12 bases. Per germline, CDR1 SNHLY and CDR2 FYNNEI. The sequence came from a man aged 60 to 75 with active or convalescent COVID-19. The sequencing input was peripheral blood. J is TRBJ1-2 and V is TRBV2; perhaps TRBD1 as D (5 bases). The CDR3 region has the DNA TGTGCCAGCGCTATCGGGGGGTATGGCTACACCTTC. This codes for CASAIGGYGYTF.